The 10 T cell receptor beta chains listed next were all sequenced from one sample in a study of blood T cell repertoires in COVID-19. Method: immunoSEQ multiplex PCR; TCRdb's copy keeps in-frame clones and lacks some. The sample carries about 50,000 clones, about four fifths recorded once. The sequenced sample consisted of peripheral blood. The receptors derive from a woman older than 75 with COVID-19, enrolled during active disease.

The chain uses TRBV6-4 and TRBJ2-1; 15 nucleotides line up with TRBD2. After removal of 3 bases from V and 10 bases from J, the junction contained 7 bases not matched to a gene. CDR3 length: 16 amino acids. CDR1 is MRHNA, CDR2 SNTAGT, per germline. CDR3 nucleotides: TGTGCCAGCAGTGAAGTGTGGGGGACTAGCGGGAGGGAGCAGTTCTTC. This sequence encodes CASSEVWGTSGREQFF.

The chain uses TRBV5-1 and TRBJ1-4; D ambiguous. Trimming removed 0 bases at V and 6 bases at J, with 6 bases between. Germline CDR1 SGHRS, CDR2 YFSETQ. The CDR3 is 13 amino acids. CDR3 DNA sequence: TGCGCCAGCAGCTTGGACATGGATGAAAAACTGTTTTTT. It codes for CASSLDMDEKLFF.

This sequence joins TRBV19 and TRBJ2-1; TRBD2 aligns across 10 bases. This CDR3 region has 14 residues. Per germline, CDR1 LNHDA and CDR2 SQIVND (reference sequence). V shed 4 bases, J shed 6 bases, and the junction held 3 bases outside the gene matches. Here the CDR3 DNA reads TGTGCCAGTAGTAGGACTAGCGGTTTCAATGAGCAGTTCTTC. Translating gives CASSRTSGFNEQFF.

Here the CDR3 DNA reads TGCGCCAGCAGCCAAGGGACTAGCGGACTCTACAATGAGCAGTTCTTC. Amino acids: CASSQGTSGLYNEQFF. The chain uses TRBV4-1 and TRBJ2-1, with TRBD2 matching 10 bases. J gave up 3 bases and V 1 base, and 3 bases lay outside the gene matches. Per the germline V gene, CDR1 is MGHRA and CDR2 is YSYEKL. CDR3 size: 16 residues.

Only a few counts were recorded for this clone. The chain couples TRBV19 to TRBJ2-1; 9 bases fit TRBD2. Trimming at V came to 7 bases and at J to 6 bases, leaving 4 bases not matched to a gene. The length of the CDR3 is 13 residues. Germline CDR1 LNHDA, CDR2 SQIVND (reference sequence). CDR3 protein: CASIRAGGNEQFF. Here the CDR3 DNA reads TGTGCCAGTATTCGAGCGGGAGGCAATGAGCAGTTCTTC.

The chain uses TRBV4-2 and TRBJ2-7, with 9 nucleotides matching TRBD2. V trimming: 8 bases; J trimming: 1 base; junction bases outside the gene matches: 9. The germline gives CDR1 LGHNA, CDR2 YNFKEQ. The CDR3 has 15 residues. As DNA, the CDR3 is TGTGCCAGCCAGTCCGGACTAGCGAGGTCCTACGAGCAGTACTTC. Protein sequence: CASQSGLARSYEQYF.

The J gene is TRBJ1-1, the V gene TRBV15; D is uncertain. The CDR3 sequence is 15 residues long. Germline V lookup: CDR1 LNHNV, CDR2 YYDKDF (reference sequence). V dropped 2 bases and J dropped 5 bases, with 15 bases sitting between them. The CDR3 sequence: CATSRIYRGETEAFF. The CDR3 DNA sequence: TGTGCCACCAGCAGAATTTACCGGGGTGAAACTGAAGCTTTCTTT.

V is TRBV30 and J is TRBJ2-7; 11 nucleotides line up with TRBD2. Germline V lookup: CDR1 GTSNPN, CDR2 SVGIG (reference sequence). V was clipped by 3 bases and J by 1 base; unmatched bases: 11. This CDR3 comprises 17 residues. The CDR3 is CAWRRKTGTSGSYEQYF. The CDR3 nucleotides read TGTGCCTGGAGAAGAAAGACCGGGACTAGCGGTTCCTACGAGCAGTACTTC.

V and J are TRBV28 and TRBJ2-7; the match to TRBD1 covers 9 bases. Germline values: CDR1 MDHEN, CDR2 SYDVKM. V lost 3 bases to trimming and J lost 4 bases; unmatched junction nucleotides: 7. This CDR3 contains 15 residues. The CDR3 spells CASSFPGTGMYEQYF. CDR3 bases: TGTGCCAGCAGTTTTCCCGGGACAGGGATGTACGAGCAGTACTTC.

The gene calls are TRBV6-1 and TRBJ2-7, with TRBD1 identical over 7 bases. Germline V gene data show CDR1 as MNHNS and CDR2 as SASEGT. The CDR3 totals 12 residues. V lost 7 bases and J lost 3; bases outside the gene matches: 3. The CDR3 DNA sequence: TGTGCCAGCAAGGGACAGAGCTACGAGCAGTACTTC. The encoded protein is CASKGQSYEQYF.